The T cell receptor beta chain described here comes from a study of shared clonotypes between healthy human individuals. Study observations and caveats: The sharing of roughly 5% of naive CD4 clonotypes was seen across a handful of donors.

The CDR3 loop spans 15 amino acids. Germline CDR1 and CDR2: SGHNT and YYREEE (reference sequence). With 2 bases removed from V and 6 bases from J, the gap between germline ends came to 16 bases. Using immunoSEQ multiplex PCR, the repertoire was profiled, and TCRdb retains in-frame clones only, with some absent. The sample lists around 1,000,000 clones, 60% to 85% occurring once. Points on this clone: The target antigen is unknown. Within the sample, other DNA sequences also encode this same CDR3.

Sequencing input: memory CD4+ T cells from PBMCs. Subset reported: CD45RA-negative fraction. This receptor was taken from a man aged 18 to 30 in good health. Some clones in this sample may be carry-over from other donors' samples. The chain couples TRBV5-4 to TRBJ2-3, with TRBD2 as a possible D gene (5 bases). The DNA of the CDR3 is TGTGCCAGCAGCTTATTGGCGGGTACTACGGATACGCAGTATTTT. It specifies CASSLLAGTTDTQYF.